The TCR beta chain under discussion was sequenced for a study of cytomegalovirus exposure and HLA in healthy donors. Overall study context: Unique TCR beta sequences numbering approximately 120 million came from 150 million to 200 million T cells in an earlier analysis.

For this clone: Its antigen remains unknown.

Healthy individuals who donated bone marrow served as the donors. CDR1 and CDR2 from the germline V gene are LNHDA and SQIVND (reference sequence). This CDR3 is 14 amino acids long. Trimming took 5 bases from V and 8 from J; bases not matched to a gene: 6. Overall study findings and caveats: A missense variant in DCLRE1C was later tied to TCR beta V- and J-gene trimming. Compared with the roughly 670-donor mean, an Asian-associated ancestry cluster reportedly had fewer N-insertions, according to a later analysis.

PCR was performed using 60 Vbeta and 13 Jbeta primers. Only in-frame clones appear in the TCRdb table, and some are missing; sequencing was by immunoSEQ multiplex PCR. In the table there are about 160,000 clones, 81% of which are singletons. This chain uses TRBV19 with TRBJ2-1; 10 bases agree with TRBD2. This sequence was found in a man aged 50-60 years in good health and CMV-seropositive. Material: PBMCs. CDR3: CASSPSGRWHEQFF. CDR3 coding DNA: TGTGCCAGTAGTCCTAGCGGGAGATGGCATGAGCAGTTCTTC. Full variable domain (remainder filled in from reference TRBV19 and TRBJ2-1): DGGITQSPKYLFRKEGQNVTLSCEQNLNHDAMYWYRQDPGQGLRLIYYSQIVNDFQKGDIAEGYSVSREKKESFPLTVTSAQKNPTAFYLCASSPSGRWHEQFFGPGTRLTVL.